These 10 T cell receptor beta chains came from one sample sequenced in a study of blood T cells in healthy people across ages. Alongside a J-beta primer mix, a sample-barcoded 5' primer served in a second PCR lasting 7 to 11 cycles. In TCRdb, the 5' RACE reads were re-called with MiXCR into one record per CDR3 protein. The sample records fewer than 900,000 distinct CDR3 sequences, roughly 35% being singletons. The specimen sequenced was blood. These receptors were obtained from a man younger than 35 in good health.

The count of this clonotype is one. The rearrangement uses TRBV18 and TRBJ1-2, with 7 bases lining up with TRBD1. CDR3 length: 16 amino acids. The V gene's germline CDR1 is KGHSH and CDR2 LQKENI. V lost 8 bases, J lost 2 bases, and 14 bases stayed unmatched. This chain's CDR3 is CASRGQVQWGNYGYTF. DNA of the CDR3: TGTGCCAGCCGAGGACAGGTTCAATGGGGAAACTATGGCTACACCTTC.

In its sample, this clonotype was seen many times. The rearrangement links TRBV7-2 to TRBJ2-5; D uncertain. V gave up 5 bases and J gave up 5 bases, with 21 bases separating them. The CDR3 has 16 residues. Germline CDR1 SGHTA, CDR2 FQGNSA. The CDR3 spells CASSEYPLPGGETQYF. The CDR3 bases are TGTGCCAGCAGCGAGTACCCGCTCCCCGGCGGTGAGACCCAGTACTTC. Combining the CDR3 with reference TRBV7-2 and TRBJ2-5 gives the whole variable domain GAGVSQSPSNKVTEKGKDVELRCDPISGHTALYWYRQSLGQGLEFLIYFQGNSAPDKSGLPSDRFSAERTGGSVSTLTIQRTQQEDSAVYLCASSEYPLPGGETQYFGPGTRLLVL.

The chain has TRBV12-3 or TRBV12-4 and TRBJ2-3, with a weak D call TRBD2 (6 bases). The CDR3 has 16 amino acids. The V and J ends lost 3 bases and 4 bases respectively, with 17 bases between them. The CDR3 DNA follows: TGTGCCAGCAGTTTGGCAGGAAAATCTAGCGCAGATACGCAGTATTTT. Its translation is CASSLAGKSSADTQYF.

This chain joins TRBV5-1 and TRBJ1-1, with 9 positions matching TRBD1. Germline CDR1 SGHRS, CDR2 YFSETQ. V dropped 4 bases and J dropped 1; count of bases not matched to a gene: 11. This CDR3 contains 17 residues. CDR3 in amino acids: CASSPIGQGRRNTEAFF. The DNA for the CDR3 is TGCGCCAGCAGCCCCATCGGACAGGGGAGAAGGAACACTGAAGCTTTCTTT.

The rearrangement joins TRBV20-1 to TRBJ1-4; D is undetermined. Looked up from germline, CDR1 is DFQATT and CDR2 is SNEGSKA (reference sequence). V lost 1 base and J lost 0, with 12 bases in between. The CDR3 extends over 16 amino acids. CDR3 residues: CSARGWATATNEKLFF. The CDR3 bases are TGCAGTGCTAGAGGTTGGGCCACAGCAACTAATGAAAAACTGTTTTTT.

The rearrangement links TRBV10-3 to TRBJ1-1; D remains ambiguous. Looked up from germline, CDR1 is ENHRY and CDR2 is SYGVKD. V was cut by 6 bases and J by 0 bases, with 14 bases left in between. The CDR3 runs to 15 residues. The CDR3 DNA follows: TGTGCCATCAGGCCTACCGGTAGGATGAACACTGAAGCTTTCTTT. It encodes CAIRPTGRMNTEAFF.

This sequence joins TRBV12-3 or TRBV12-4 and TRBJ2-2, with D perhaps matching TRBD2 (5 bases). The CDR3 spans 11 residues. V was cut by 7 bases and J by 13 bases, with 13 bases left in between. DNA for the CDR3: TGTGCCAGCAACGAAGTTGGAGGGCTGTTTTTT. As protein: CASNEVGGLFF.

This clonotype has at least ten counts. J is TRBJ2-3 and V is TRBV21-1; the table's D call, TRBD1, has no DNA check behind it. TRBV21-1 is a pseudogene. This CDR3 comprises 14 residues. CDR3 loop: CASSSPGPGDTQYF. The CDR3 DNA reads TGTGCCAGCAGCTCCCCGGGGCCCGGGGATACGCAGTATTTT.

Concerning this clonotype itself: At one boundary the junction diverges from the germline segment, which might be a read error. The gene calls are TRBV4-1 and TRBJ1-1; no firm D call. The germline V gene encodes CDR1 MGHRA and CDR2 YSYEKL. The CDR3 runs to 16 residues. CDR3 nucleotide sequence: TGCGCCAGCAGCCAAGATCGGGCGACCCCGAACACTGGAGCTTTCTTT. The encoded protein is CASSQDRATPNTGAFF.

This clonotype was counted only a few times. The V gene is TRBV25-1, the J gene TRBJ1-4; D unclear. Germline V gene data show CDR1 as MGHDK and CDR2 as SYGVNS. Trimming stripped 4 bases from V and 8 bases from J, with 17 bases between. The CDR3 is 15 amino acids. DNA of the CDR3: TGTGCCAGCAGTGTGTGGGGATCAACGAAGGAAAAACTGTTTTTT. It is translated as CASSVWGSTKEKLFF.